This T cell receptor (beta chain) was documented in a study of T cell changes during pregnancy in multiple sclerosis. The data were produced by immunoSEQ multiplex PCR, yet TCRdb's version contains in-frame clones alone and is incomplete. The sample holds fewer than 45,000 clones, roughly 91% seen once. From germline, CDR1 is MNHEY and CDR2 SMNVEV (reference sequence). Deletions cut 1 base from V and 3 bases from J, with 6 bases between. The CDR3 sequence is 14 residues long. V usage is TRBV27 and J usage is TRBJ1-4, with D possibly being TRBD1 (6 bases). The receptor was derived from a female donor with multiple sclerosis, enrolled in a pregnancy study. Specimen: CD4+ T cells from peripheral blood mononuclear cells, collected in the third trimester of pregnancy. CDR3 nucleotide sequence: TGTGCCAGCAGTTTATGGGGGCCTAATGAAAAACTGTTTTTT. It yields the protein CASSLWGPNEKLFF.